This T cell receptor beta chain was sequenced in a study of T cell responses to AZD1222 COVID-19 vaccine. As concerns this clone: No antigen is known for it.

Second-dose intervals of approximately 4 or approximately 12 weeks were pooled. The table came from immunoSEQ multiplex PCR; TCRdb's copy has only in-frame clones and leaves some out. The repertoire has 65,000 to 95,000 clones, 80% to 90% of them found once; the top ten carry around 9.3%. Study-wide results and limits: The reported proportion of spike-specific TCRs targeting unmutated variant regions was nearly half. CD4 TCRs covered the whole spike, strongest at regions 160-218 and 743-854. Samples come after the peak T cell response, not at day 14.

CDR1 is SGDLS and CDR2 is YYNGEE in the germline V gene. V was pared by 2 bases and J by 0 bases, with 29 bases of the junction left unmatched. This CDR3 has 24 amino acids. Sequenced here: peripheral blood, sampled 28 days after the second AZD1222 dose. The receptor was derived from an adult who received the AZD1222 COVID-19 vaccine. The chain has TRBV9 and TRBJ2-3, with 8 nucleotides matching TRBD2. The CDR3 DNA reads as TGTGCCAGCAGCGTTGGGGGGGGCGGGGGGCCACTGCTATCACGAAAATCTAGCACAGATACGCAGTATTTT. As protein: CASSVGGGGGPLLSRKSSTDTQYF.